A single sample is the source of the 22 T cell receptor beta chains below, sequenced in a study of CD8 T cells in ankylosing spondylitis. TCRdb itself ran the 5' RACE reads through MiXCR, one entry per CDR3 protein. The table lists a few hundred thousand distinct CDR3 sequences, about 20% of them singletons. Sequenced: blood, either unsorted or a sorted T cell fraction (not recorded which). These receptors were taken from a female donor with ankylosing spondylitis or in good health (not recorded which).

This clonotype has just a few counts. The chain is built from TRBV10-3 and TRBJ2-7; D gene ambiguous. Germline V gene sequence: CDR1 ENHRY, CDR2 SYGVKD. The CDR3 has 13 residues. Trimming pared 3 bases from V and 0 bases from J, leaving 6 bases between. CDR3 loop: CAISEGPSYEQYF. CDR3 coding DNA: TGTGCCATCAGTGAAGGGCCCTCCTACGAGCAGTACTTC.

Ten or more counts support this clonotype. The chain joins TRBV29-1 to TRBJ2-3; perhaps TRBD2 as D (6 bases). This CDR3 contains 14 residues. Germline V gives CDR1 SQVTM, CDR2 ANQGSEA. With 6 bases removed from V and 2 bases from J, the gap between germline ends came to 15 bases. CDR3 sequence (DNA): TGCAGCGTGGGGACTCAATCGGACACAGATACGCAGTATTTT. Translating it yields CSVGTQSDTDTQYF.

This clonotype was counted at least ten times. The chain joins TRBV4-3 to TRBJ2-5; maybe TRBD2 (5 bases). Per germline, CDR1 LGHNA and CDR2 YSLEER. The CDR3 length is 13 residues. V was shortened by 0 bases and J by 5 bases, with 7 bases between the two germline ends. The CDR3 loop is CASSQDREETQYF. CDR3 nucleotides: TGCGCCAGCAGCCAAGATAGGGAGGAGACCCAGTACTTC.

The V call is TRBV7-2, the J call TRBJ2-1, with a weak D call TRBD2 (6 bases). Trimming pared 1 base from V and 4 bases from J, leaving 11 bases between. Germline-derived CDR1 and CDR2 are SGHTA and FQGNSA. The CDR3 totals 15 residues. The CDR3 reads CASSLGPGTYNEQFF. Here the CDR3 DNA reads TGTGCCAGCAGCTTAGGTCCAGGGACTTACAATGAGCAGTTCTTC.

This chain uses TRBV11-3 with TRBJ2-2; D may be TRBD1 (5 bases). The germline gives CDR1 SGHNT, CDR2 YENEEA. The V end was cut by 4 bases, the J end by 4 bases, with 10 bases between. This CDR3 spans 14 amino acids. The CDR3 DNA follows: TGTGCCAGCAGCTACCGACAGAGCACCGGGGAGCTGTTTTTT. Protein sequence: CASSYRQSTGELFF. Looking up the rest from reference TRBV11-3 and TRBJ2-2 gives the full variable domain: EAGVVQSPRYKIIEKKQPVAFWCNPISGHNTLYWYLQNLGQGPELLIRYENEEAVDDSQLPKDRFSAERLKGVDSTLKIQPAELGDSAVYLCASSYRQSTGELFFGEGSRLTVL.

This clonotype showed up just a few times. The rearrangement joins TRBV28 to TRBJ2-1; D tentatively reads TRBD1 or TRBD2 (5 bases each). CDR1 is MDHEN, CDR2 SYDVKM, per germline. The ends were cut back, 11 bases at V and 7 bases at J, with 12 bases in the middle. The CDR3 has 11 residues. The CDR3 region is CAGGPTNEQFF. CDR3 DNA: TGTGCCGGGGGACCGACGAATGAGCAGTTCTTC.

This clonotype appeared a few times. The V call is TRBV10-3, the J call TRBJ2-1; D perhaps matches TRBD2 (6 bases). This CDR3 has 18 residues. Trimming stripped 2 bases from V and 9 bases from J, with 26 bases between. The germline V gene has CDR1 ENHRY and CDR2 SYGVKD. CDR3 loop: CAISEPPGRPSVESEQFF. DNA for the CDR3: TGTGCCATCAGTGAGCCCCCCGGTCGGCCTAGCGTGGAGAGTGAGCAGTTCTTC.

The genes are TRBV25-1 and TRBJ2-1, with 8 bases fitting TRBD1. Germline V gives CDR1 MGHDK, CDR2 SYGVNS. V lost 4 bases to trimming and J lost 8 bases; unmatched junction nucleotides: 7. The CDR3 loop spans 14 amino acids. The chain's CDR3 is CASSGAGGRDEQFF. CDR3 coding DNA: TGTGCCAGCAGTGGGGCAGGGGGCCGGGATGAGCAGTTCTTC.

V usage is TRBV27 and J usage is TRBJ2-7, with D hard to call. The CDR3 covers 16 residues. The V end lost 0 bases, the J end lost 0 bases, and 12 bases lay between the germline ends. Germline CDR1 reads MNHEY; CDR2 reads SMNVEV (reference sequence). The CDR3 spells CASSLSRLAASYEQYF. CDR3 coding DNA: TGTGCCAGCAGTTTATCGAGGTTGGCGGCCTCCTACGAGCAGTACTTC.

CDR3 nucleotides: TGTGCCAGCAGCTTAGCATCCAGCGGGATGAACACCGGGGAGCTGTTTTTT. Its translation: CASSLASSGMNTGELFF. This chain connects TRBV7-6 to TRBJ2-2; TRBD2 agrees at 7 bases. The CDR3 is 17 amino acids. The V gene's germline CDR1 is SGHVS and CDR2 FNYEAQ. Trimming at V came to 0 bases and at J to 1 base, leaving 5 bases not matched to a gene.

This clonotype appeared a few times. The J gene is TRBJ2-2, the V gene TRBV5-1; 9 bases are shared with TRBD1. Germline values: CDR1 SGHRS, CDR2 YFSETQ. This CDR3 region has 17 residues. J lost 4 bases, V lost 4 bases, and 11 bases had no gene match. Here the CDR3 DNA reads TGCGCCAGCAGCCGGGACAGGGCGGAGCTCGGCACCGGGGAGCTGTTTTTT. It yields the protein CASSRDRAELGTGELFF.

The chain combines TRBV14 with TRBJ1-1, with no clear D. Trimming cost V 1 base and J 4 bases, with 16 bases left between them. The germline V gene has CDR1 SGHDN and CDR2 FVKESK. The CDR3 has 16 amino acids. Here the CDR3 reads CASSQGGSGRTTEAFF. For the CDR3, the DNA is TGTGCCAGCAGCCAAGGTGGGTCGGGGAGAACCACTGAAGCTTTCTTT.

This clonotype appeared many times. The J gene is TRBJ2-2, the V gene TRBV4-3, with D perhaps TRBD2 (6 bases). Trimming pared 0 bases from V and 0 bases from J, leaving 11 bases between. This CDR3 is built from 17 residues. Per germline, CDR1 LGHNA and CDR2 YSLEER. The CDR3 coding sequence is TGCGCCAGCAGCCAAGAGGCGGCTAGCGCGAACACCGGGGAGCTGTTTTTT. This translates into CASSQEAASANTGELFF.

The CDR3 DNA reads TGTGCCAGCAGTTACTCGACCGTGACTAGCGGGAGCTGGGACAATGAGCAGTTCTTC. Protein product: CASSYSTVTSGSWDNEQFF. The chain uses TRBV6-5 and TRBJ2-1; 12 bases align to TRBD2. Trimming at V came to 0 bases and at J to 5 bases, leaving 11 bases not matched to a gene. The CDR3 runs 19 residues. Germline V gene data show CDR1 as MNHEY and CDR2 as SVGAGI.

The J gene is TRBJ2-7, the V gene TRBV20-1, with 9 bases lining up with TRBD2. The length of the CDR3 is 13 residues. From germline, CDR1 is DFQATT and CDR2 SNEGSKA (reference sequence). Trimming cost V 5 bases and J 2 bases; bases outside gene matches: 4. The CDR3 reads CSAPGTSTYEQYF. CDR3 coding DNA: TGCAGTGCTCCCGGGACTAGCACCTACGAGCAGTACTTC.

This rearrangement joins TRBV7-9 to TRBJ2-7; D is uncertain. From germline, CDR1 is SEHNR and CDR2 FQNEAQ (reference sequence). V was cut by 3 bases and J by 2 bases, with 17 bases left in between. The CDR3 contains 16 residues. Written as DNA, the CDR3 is TGTGCCAGCAGCTTTGCCCTTGGCAGGAATCCCTACGAGCAGTACTTC. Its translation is CASSFALGRNPYEQYF.

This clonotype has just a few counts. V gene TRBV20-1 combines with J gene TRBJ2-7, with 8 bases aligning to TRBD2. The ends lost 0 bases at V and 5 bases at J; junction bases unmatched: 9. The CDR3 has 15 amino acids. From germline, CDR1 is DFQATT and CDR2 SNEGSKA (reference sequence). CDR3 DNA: TGCAGTGCTAGAGATTTGGTTAGCGGGATGGACGAGCAGTACTTC. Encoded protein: CSARDLVSGMDEQYF.

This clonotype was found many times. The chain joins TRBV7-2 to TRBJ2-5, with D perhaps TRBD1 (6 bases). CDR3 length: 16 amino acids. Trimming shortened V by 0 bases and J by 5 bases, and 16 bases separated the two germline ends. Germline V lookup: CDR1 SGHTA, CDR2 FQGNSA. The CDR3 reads CASSLAGRGKGETQYF. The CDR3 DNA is TGTGCCAGCAGCTTAGCAGGAAGGGGGAAGGGCGAGACCCAGTACTTC.

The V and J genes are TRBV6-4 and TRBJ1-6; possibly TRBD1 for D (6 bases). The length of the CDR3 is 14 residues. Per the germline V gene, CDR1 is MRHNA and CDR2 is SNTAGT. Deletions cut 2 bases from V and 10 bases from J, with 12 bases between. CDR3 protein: CASSDAGAGSPLHF. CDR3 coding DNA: TGTGCCAGCAGTGACGCGGGGGCCGGGTCACCCCTCCACTTT.

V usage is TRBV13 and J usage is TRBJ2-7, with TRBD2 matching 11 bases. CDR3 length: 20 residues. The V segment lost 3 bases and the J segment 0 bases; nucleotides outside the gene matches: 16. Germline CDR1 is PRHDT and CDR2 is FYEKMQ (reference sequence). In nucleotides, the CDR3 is TGTGCCAGCAGCTTTGGACCTCCCGGGACTAGCGGAGGGCCCTCCTACGAGCAGTACTTC. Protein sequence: CASSFGPPGTSGGPSYEQYF.

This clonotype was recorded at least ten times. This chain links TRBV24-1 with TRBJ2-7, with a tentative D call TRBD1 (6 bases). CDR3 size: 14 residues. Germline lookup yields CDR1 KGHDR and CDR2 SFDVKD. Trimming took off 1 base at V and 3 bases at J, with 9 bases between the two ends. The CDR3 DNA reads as TGTGCCACCAGTGATTTTTCAGGGGACTACGAGCAGTACTTC. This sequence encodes CATSDFSGDYEQYF.

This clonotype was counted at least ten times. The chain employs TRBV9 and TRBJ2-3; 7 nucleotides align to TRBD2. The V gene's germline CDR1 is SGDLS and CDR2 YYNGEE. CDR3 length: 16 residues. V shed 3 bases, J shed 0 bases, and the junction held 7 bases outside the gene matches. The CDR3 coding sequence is TGTGCCAGCAGCGGCCCTCGGGAGGTTAGCACAGATACGCAGTATTTT. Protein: CASSGPREVSTDTQYF.